Below are 5 T cell receptor beta chains sequenced from a single sample in a study of T-cell memory formation after mild COVID-19. TCRdb re-called the 5' RACE reads through MiXCR, storing one row per CDR3 protein. The table includes 300,000 to 350,000 distinct CDR3 sequences, 10% to 15% detected once. The sample consisted of PBMCs or a T cell subset sorted from them (not recorded which). These receptors came from a man aged 18 to 29 who had mild COVID-19 (a few samples of this study predate the infection). Cell type and time point are not known.

This clonotype was detected a few times. The chain combines TRBV15 with TRBJ2-3; no clear D. Germline loops: CDR1 LNHNV, CDR2 YYDKDF (reference sequence). This CDR3 has 12 amino acids. Trimming left V 3 bases short and J 4 bases short, with 5 bases between. The CDR3 sequence is CATSRPPDTQYF. CDR3 DNA sequence: TGTGCCACCAGCAGGCCTCCAGATACGCAGTATTTT.

This clonotype was found a few times. This CDR3 is CASSKLAGRGSDTQYF. CDR3 coding DNA: TGTGCCAGCAGTAAACTAGCCGGACGGGGTTCAGATACGCAGTATTTT. The V and J genes are TRBV12-3 or TRBV12-4 and TRBJ2-3; D possibly corresponds to TRBD2 (6 bases). The germline V and J ends were trimmed by 5 bases and 4 bases, with 19 bases remaining between them. The CDR3 spans 16 residues.

The chain is built from TRBV5-1 and TRBJ1-3; 7 positions agree with TRBD1. V lost 0 bases, J lost 8 bases, and 8 bases stayed unmatched. The germline V gene encodes CDR1 SGHRS and CDR2 YFSETQ. The CDR3 consists of 15 residues. DNA of the CDR3: TGCGCCAGCAGCTTGGAGGGGGCACAGGGCCACACCATATATTTT. Residues: CASSLEGAQGHTIYF.

Only a few counts were recorded for this clonotype. The CDR3 coding sequence is TGCGCCAGCAGCCAAGGTAATCCCGGGAAGGAAGGGGCTTTCTTT. Encoded protein: CASSQGNPGKEGAFF. The rearrangement uses TRBV4-1 and TRBJ1-1; no clear D. The germline gives CDR1 MGHRA, CDR2 YSYEKL. The CDR3 contains 15 residues. V was shortened by 1 base and J by 11 bases, with 20 bases between the two germline ends.

This chain connects TRBV4-1 to TRBJ2-5, with a possible D match to TRBD1 (5 bases). Germline CDR1 reads MGHRA; CDR2 reads YSYEKL. The V gene lost 1 base and the J gene lost 5 bases, with 11 bases spanning the gap. The CDR3 runs 14 residues. The CDR3 nucleotides read TGCGCCAGCAGCCAAGTAGCAGGGCTCGAGACCCAGTACTTC. It yields the protein CASSQVAGLETQYF.